Sequencing of this TCR beta chain was carried out in a study of cytotoxic CD8 clonotypes in ibrutinib-treated CLL. Method: immunoSEQ multiplex PCR; TCRdb's copy keeps in-frame clones and lacks some. The sample includes over 95,000 clones, about 58% seen only once; the top ten take around a third. The sequence was obtained from a human donor with chronic lymphocytic leukemia. Sequenced here: PBMCs, sampled after 24 months of ibrutinib treatment.

DNA for the CDR3: TGTGCCAGCAGTTTAAGTGGGAGGGGGGGTTCACCCCTCCACTTT. It encodes CASSLSGRGGSPLHF. The V gene is TRBV28, the J gene TRBJ1-6; D is perhaps TRBD1 (6 bases). The CDR3 contains 15 residues. V was shortened by 2 bases and J by 9 bases, with 14 bases between the two germline ends. Germline CDR1 reads MDHEN; CDR2 reads SYDVKM.